This TCR beta chain was identified in a study of T cells in Graves' hyperthyroidism and ophthalmopathy. Study outcomes and limitations: Most expanded thyroid clonotypes above 0.001 recurred in blood.

This clonotype was detected many times. Its antigen is not identified. A much larger clonotype is one base distant, so this may be a read error. J gave up 1 base and V 8 bases, and 2 bases lay outside the gene matches. This CDR3 is built from 13 residues. CDR1 is MNHNS and CDR2 is SASEGT in the germline V gene. Amplified TCR beta CDR3 regions came from RNA transcripts. A first-round RT-PCR of the TCR CDR3 used the HTBI primer set. One entry per CDR3 protein, called by TCRdb with MiXCR from the multiplex PCR reads. Of under 250,000 distinct CDR3 sequences listed, approximately 25% are singletons. Source material: blood. The TCR originated in a middle-aged woman with Graves' ophthalmopathy. This chain uses TRBV6-1 with TRBJ1-5; 7 positions match TRBD1. In DNA form, the CDR3 reads TGTGCCAGCGGGACAGTGAGCAATCAGCCCCAGCATTTT. It yields the protein CASGTVSNQPQHF.